The 17 T cell receptor beta chains listed next were all sequenced from one sample in a study of response to subunit inactivated influenza vaccine. TCRdb reprocessed the RT-PCR reads with MiXCR, giving one entry per CDR3 protein. The table includes roughly 550,000 distinct CDR3 sequences, approximately 20% detected once. The data also belong to a second study, concerning T cells expressing NK-cell markers. From that study: TCR beta libraries carry UMIs added by 5'RACE template switching.

The starting material was CD4+ T cells sorted from PBMCs, obtained roughly 13 days after vaccination. These receptors came from a man between 45 and 60 years old who received an inactivated influenza vaccine.

Only a few counts were recorded for this clonotype. The V gene is TRBV6-1, the J gene TRBJ1-1, with D uncertain. V lost 8 bases and J 3 bases, leaving 19 bases between the germline ends. Germline V lookup: CDR1 MNHNS, CDR2 SASEGT. This CDR3 region has 15 residues. CDR3 residues: CASRSRGGSYTEAFF. The CDR3 DNA reads TGTGCCAGCCGATCTCGCGGAGGGAGCTACACTGAAGCTTTCTTT.

The table lists this clonotype with a few counts. The rearrangement joins TRBV6-5 to TRBJ2-1; D possibly corresponds to TRBD2 (7 bases). Deletions cut 0 bases from V and 5 bases from J, with 17 bases between. This CDR3 is built from 17 residues. Germline V gene data show CDR1 as MNHEY and CDR2 as SVGAGI. As DNA, the CDR3 is TGTGCCAGCAGTTACTCGTTTGGGGGAGGGGGAAACAATGAGCAGTTCTTC. It codes for CASSYSFGGGGNNEQFF.

This clonotype was recorded many times. The rearrangement links TRBV12-3 or TRBV12-4 to TRBJ1-5, with D maybe TRBD1 (6 bases). Trimming removed 3 bases from V and 5 bases from J, with 8 bases in between. CDR3 length: 13 amino acids. The CDR3 region has the DNA TGTGCCAGCAGTTTGGGGGCAGATCAGCCCCAGCATTTT. Its protein is CASSLGADQPQHF.

The genes are TRBV30 and TRBJ1-3; D is unclear. The length of the CDR3 is 14 residues. The germline V gene encodes CDR1 GTSNPN and CDR2 SVGIG (reference sequence). V lost 2 bases and J lost 1, with 9 bases in between. The CDR3 sequence: CAWSLGLSGNTIYF. CDR3 sequence (DNA): TGTGCCTGGAGTCTCGGGTTATCTGGAAACACCATATATTTT.

The chain is built from TRBV6-1 and TRBJ2-1; 13 bases are shared with TRBD2. The ends lost 6 bases at V and 7 bases at J; junction bases unmatched: 6. The CDR3 totals 15 residues. CDR1 and CDR2 from the germline V gene are MNHNS and SASEGT. CDR3: CASSSTSGRANEQFF. The CDR3 coding sequence is TGTGCCAGCAGCTCAACTAGCGGGAGGGCTAATGAGCAGTTCTTC.

This clonotype was counted once. Germline is not matched at one junction end, which may reflect a read error. The V call is TRBV20-1, the J call TRBJ2-1; D unclear. This CDR3 is built from 14 residues. From germline, CDR1 is DFQATT and CDR2 SNEGSKA (reference sequence). The CDR3 DNA is TGCAGTGCCCGCCCCCGCTTGTCCTACAATGAGCAGCTCTTC. Residues: CSARPRLSYNEQLF.

The CDR3 region has the DNA TGTGCCAGCAGTTCTTTTCAGACAGGGCCCTACAATGAGCAGTTCTTC. Protein product: CASSSFQTGPYNEQFF. The rearrangement uses TRBV6-5 and TRBJ2-1; 7 bases fit TRBD1. Germline V CDR1 and CDR2: MNHEY, SVGAGI. CDR3 length: 16 residues. Unmatched junction bases numbered 8, after V lost 4 bases and J lost 2 bases.

The chain has TRBV4-3 and TRBJ2-5; the match to TRBD2 covers 8 bases. Germline loops: CDR1 LGHNA, CDR2 YSLEER. There are 15 residues in the CDR3. The ends lost 0 bases at V and 5 bases at J; junction bases unmatched: 5. The CDR3: CASSQDRGGRETQYF. The CDR3 bases are TGCGCCAGCAGCCAAGACCGGGGGGGCCGGGAGACCCAGTACTTC.

The chain employs TRBV4-3 and TRBJ2-1, with D possibly called TRBD1 or TRBD2 (5 bases each). CDR3 length equals 15 residues. The germline V gene has CDR1 LGHNA and CDR2 YSLEER. V dropped 1 base and J dropped 8 bases, with 15 bases sitting between them. CDR3 in amino acids: CASSQGMGDVDEQFF. The CDR3 nucleotides are TGCGCCAGCAGCCAAGGCATGGGGGACGTGGATGAGCAGTTCTTC.

This clonotype was found a few times. This chain uses TRBV10-3 with TRBJ2-7; tentatively, D is TRBD1 or TRBD2 (6 bases each). The germline V gene has CDR1 ENHRY and CDR2 SYGVKD. Deletions cut 5 bases from V and 0 bases from J, with 14 bases between. CDR3 size: 15 residues. The CDR3 loop is CAISPGATSSYEQYF. CDR3 nucleotides: TGTGCCATCAGTCCGGGGGCCACCAGCTCCTACGAGCAGTACTTC.

The chain links TRBV11-2 to TRBJ2-7; possible D gene TRBD1, 6 bases. The V and J ends lost 3 bases and 3 bases respectively, with 12 bases between them. The V gene's germline CDR1 is SGHAT and CDR2 FQNNGV. There are 14 residues in the CDR3. The CDR3 region has the DNA TGTGCCAGCAGCTTCCCGGGACATTTCTACGAGCAGTACTTC. Translating gives CASSFPGHFYEQYF.

This clonotype was seen only a few times. The chain links TRBV6-2 or TRBV6-3 to TRBJ2-7, with D perhaps matching TRBD2 (5 bases). CDR1 MNHEY and CDR2 SVGEGT come from the germline V gene. The CDR3 covers 12 residues. Between the trimmed V and J ends, which lost 8 bases and 2 bases, there was a span of 10 bases. CDR3 DNA sequence: TGTGCCAGCGGACTTTCCACCTACGAGCAGTACTTC. This encodes CASGLSTYEQYF.

The chain uses TRBV20-1 and TRBJ2-7, with 11 bases fitting TRBD1. With 6 bases clipped from V and 3 bases from J, the junction kept 7 bases outside the gene matches. The germline V gene encodes CDR1 DFQATT and CDR2 SNEGSKA (reference sequence). The length of the CDR3 is 14 residues. CDR3 nucleotide sequence: TGCAGTGCCAGCGGGACAGGGGGAGACTACGAGCAGTACTTC. Amino acid sequence: CSASGTGGDYEQYF.

This clonotype has ten or more counts. The chain combines TRBV6-2 or TRBV6-3 with TRBJ2-4; the match to TRBD1 covers 7 bases. The junction had 11 bases not matched to a gene; V was cut back by 5 bases and J by 4 bases. CDR1 and CDR2 (germline): MNHEY, SVGEGT. This CDR3 comprises 16 residues. This CDR3 reads CASSSIPGTVKNIQYF. The DNA of the CDR3 is TGTGCCAGCAGTAGCATCCCCGGGACAGTAAAAAACATTCAGTACTTC.

This clonotype was seen a handful of times. This chain joins TRBV29-1 and TRBJ2-1; 12 nucleotides match TRBD2. Trimming at V came to 6 bases and at J to 10 bases, leaving 13 bases not matched to a gene. Germline CDR1 reads SQVTM; CDR2 reads ANQGSEA. The CDR3 is 15 amino acids. CDR3: CSVPPSGRASGEQFF. DNA of the CDR3: TGCAGCGTCCCCCCTAGCGGGAGGGCCTCGGGCGAGCAGTTCTTC.

In its sample, this clonotype was seen many times. The chain recombines TRBV9 with TRBJ2-5; 8 bases are shared with TRBD2. CDR3 length: 15 amino acids. Germline V gene lookup returns CDR1 SGDLS and CDR2 YYNGEE. V lost 5 bases and J lost 2; bases outside the gene matches: 8. CDR3 sequence: CASSRLAGPQETQYF. The CDR3 coding sequence is TGTGCCAGCAGTCGGCTAGCGGGCCCACAAGAGACCCAGTACTTC. Together with reference TRBV9 and TRBJ2-5, the CDR3 gives the full variable domain: DSGVTQTPKHLITATGQRVTLRCSPRSGDLSVYWYQQSLDQGLQFLIQYYNGEERAKGNILERFSAQQFPDLHSELNLSSLELGDSALYFCASSRLAGPQETQYFGPGTRLLVL.

V gene TRBV28 combines with J gene TRBJ2-7; the D gene is possibly TRBD1 (6 bases). Looked up from germline, CDR1 is MDHEN and CDR2 is SYDVKM. The CDR3 runs to 14 residues. The V gene lost 6 bases and the J gene lost 3 bases, with 15 bases spanning the gap. This CDR3 is CASSLPHRVYEQYF. The CDR3 DNA reads TGTGCCAGCAGCTTGCCACACAGGGTCTACGAGCAGTACTTC.